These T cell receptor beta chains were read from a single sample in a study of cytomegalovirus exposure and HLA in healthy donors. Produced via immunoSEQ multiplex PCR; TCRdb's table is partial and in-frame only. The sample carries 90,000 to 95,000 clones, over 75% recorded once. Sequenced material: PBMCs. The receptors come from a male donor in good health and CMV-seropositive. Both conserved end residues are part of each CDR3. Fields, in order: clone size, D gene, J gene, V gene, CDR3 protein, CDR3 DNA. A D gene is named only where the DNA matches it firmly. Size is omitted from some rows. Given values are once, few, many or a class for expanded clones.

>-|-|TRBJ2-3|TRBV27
CASSPRGRMDTQYF
TGTGCCAGCAGTCCTAGGGGTCGGATGGATACGCAGTATTTT
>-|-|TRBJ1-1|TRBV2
CASSRGGRSDTEAFF
TGTGCCAGCAGCCGGGGGGGGAGGTCTGACACTGAAGCTTTCTTT
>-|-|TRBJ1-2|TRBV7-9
CASSFLGGPNYGYTF
TGTGCCAGCAGCTTCTTGGGGGGGCCGAACTATGGCTACACCTTC
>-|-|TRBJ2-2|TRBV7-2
CASSLNRVESTGELFF
TGTGCCAGCAGCTTAAACAGGGTAGAGAGTACCGGGGAGCTGTTTTTT
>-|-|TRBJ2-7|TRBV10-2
CASSESGADYYEQYF
TGCGCCAGCAGTGAGTCAGGGGCAGATTACTACGAGCAGTACTTC
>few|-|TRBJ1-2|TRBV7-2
CASSLITGGQSRYGYTF
TGTGCCAGCAGCTTAATAACCGGAGGGCAGTCCCGCTATGGCTACACCTTC
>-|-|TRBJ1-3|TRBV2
CASDPQGLSGNTIYF
TGTGCCAGCGACCCCCAGGGACTCTCTGGAAACACCATATATTTT
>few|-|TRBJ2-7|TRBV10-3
CAISLSSGEQYF
TGTGCCATCAGTCTATCATCAGGAGAGCAGTACTTC
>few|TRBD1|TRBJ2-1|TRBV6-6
CASNRQGAPSNEQFF
TGTGCCAGCAACCGACAGGGGGCTCCCTCTAATGAGCAGTTCTTC
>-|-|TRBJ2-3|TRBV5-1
CASSLGGQFGDTQYF
TGCGCCAGCAGCTTGGGGGGGCAGTTCGGAGATACGCAGTATTTT
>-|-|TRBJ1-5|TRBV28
CASIMGRVGKGNQPQHF
TGTGCCAGCATAATGGGGCGAGTGGGGAAAGGCAATCAGCCCCAGCATTTT
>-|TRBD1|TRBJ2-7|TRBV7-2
CASSLGDRFSSYEQYF
TGTGCCAGCAGCTTAGGGGACAGGTTCAGCTCCTACGAGCAGTACTTC
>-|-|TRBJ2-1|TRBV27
CASSLGPPGDEQFF
TGTGCCAGCAGTTTGGGCCCACCCGGCGATGAGCAGTTCTTC
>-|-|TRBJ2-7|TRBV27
CASSGGWGPYEQYF
TGTGCCAGCAGTGGGGGGTGGGGACCCTACGAGCAGTACTTC
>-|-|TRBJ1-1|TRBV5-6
CASSPLDGGGEAFF
TGTGCCAGCAGCCCCCTAGATGGGGGAGGAGAAGCTTTCTTT
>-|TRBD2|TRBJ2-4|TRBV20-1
CSARTSGVNHF
TGCAGTGCTAGGACTAGCGGGGTCAATCACTTC
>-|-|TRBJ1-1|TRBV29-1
CSVDEGAFF
TGCAGCGTCGACGAGGGAGCTTTCTTT
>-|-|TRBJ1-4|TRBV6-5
CASSYGRKARAGELFF
TGTGCCAGCAGTTACGGTCGCAAGGCACGCGCCGGGGAACTGTTTTTT
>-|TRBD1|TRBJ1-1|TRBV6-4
CASSEPGGMNTEAFF
TGTGCCAGCAGTGAGCCAGGGGGAATGAACACTGAAGCTTTCTTT
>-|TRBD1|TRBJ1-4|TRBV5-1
CASSLGQGALREKLFF
TGCGCCAGCAGCTTGGGACAGGGGGCACTAAGAGAAAAACTGTTTTTT
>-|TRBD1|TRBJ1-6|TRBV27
CATSQGVPNNSPLHF
TGTGCCACCTCTCAGGGGGTCCCCAATAATTCACCCCTCCACTTT
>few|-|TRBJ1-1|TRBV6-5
CASSYRGRDTEAFF
TGTGCCAGCAGTTACAGGGGTAGGGACACTGAAGCTTTCTTT
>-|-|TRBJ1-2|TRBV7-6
CASSVGVTDSYGYTF
TGTGCCAGCAGCGTTGGAGTAACTGATTCCTATGGCTACACCTTC
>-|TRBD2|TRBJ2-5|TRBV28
CASSTGGTSGGAGETQYF
TGTGCCAGCAGTACGGGTGGGACTAGCGGGGGGGCCGGGGAGACCCAGTACTTC
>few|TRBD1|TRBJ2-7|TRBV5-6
CASSWVMTGIYEQYF
TGTGCCAGCAGCTGGGTGATGACAGGGATATACGAGCAGTACTTC
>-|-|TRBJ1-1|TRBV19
CASSIIRGYTEAFF
TGTGCCAGTAGTATTATTCGCGGGTACACTGAAGCTTTCTTT